Here is one T cell receptor (beta chain) with its context. This sample is part of a study of blood T cell repertoires in COVID-19. At the level of the study: COVID-19 samples collected from the United States, Italy and Spain covered acute and convalescent phases.

Data came from immunoSEQ multiplex PCR; TCRdb stores just in-frame clones and leaves some out. The table lists 83,000 or so clones, around 80% of them singletons. V lost 1 base to trimming and J lost 2 bases, with 6 bases between them. Germline V gene data show CDR1 as GTSNPN and CDR2 as SVGIG (reference sequence). CDR3 size: 14 residues. This clonotype was obtained from a human donor in a cohort sampled during active COVID-19. Sequenced input: peripheral blood. The chain combines TRBV30 with TRBJ1-6; D gene unclear. CDR3 protein: CAWSGQAYNSPLHF. The CDR3 DNA reads as TGTGCCTGGAGTGGGCAGGCCTATAATTCACCCCTCCACTTT.